The clone carrying this T cell receptor beta chain showed up just a few times. This record belongs to a study of tumor-infiltrating lymphocytes in localized non-small cell lung cancer. The CDR3 sequence is 15 residues long. Germline lookup yields CDR1 LGHNA and CDR2 YSLEER. V lost 2 bases and J 0 bases, leaving 11 bases between the germline ends. The data were produced by immunoSEQ multiplex PCR, yet TCRdb's version contains in-frame clones alone and is incomplete. The profile covers thousands of clones, with roughly 81% appearing a single time and around 30% taken by the ten largest. The origin of this receptor is a human donor with non-small cell lung cancer. The sequencing sample was made of lung tumor tissue. The chain is built from TRBV4-3 and TRBJ2-7, with D unresolved. This CDR3 reads CASSQPSESSYEQYF. The DNA of the CDR3 is TGCGCCAGCAGCCAACCCTCGGAGAGCTCCTACGAGCAGTACTTC.